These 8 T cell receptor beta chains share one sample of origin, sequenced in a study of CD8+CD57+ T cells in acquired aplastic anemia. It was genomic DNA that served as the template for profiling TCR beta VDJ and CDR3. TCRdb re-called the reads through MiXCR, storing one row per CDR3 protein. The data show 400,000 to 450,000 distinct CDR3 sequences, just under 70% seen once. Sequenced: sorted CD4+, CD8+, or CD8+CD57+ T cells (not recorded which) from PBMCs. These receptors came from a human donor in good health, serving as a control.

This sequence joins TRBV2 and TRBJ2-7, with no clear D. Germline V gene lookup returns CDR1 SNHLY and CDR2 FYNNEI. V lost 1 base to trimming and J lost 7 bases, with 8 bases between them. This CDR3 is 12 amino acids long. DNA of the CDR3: TGTGCCAGCAGTGAAGAGATGGGGGAGCAGTACTTC. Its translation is CASSEEMGEQYF. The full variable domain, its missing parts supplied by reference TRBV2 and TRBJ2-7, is EPEVTQTPSHQVTQMGQEVILRCVPISNHLYFYWYRQILGQKVEFLVSFYNNEISEKSEIFDDQFSVERPDGSNFTLKIRSTKLEDSAMYFCASSEEMGEQYFGPGTRLTVT.

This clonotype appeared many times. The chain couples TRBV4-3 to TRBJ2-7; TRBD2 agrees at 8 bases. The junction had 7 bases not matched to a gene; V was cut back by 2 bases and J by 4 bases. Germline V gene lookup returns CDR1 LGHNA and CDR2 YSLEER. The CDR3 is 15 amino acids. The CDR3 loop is CASSQSRGGVYEQYF. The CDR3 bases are TGCGCCAGCAGCCAATCCCGGGGGGGCGTTTACGAGCAGTACTTC.

The CDR3 reads CASSRTGTGNQPQHF. CDR3 coding DNA: TGCGCCAGCTCTCGGACAGGGACGGGCAATCAGCCCCAGCATTTT. The V call is TRBV5-1, the J call TRBJ1-5, with 8 nucleotides matching TRBD1. The CDR3 is 15 residues long. Germline V lookup: CDR1 SGHRS, CDR2 YFSETQ. Trimming removed 7 bases from V and 2 bases from J; junction bases left unmatched: 8.

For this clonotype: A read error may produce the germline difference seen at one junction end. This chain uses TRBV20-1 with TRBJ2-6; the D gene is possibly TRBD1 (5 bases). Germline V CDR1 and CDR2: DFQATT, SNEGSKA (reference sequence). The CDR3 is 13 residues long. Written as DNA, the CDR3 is TGCAGTGCTAGAGTCTCTGGGGCCAACGTCCCGACTTTC. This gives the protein CSARVSGANVPTF.

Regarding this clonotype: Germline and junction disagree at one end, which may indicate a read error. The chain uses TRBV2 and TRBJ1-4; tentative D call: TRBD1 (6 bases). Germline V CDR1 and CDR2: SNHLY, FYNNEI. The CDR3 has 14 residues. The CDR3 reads CASSEVQRGEKLFF. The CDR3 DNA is TGTGCTAGCAGTGAAGTGCAAAGGGGGGAAAAACTGTTTTTT.

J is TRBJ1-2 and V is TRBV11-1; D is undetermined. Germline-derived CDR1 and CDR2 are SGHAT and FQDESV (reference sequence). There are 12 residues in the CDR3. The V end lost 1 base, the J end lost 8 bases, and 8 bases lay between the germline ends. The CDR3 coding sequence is TGTGCCAGCAGCTTAGGATATCAGGGCTACACCTTC. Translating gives CASSLGYQGYTF.

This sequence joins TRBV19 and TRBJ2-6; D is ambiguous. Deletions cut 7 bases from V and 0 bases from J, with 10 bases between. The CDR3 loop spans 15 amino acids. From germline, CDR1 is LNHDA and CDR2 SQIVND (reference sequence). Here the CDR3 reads CASTPGHSGANVLTF. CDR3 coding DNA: TGTGCCAGTACCCCCGGGCACTCTGGGGCCAACGTCCTGACTTTC.

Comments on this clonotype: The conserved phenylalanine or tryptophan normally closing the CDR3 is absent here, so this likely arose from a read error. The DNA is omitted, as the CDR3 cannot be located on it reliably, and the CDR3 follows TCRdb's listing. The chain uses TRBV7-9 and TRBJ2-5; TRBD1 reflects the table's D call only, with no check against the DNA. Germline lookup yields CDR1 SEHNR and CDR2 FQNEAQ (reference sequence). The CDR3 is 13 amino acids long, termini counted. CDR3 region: CASSEGATNTGEL.